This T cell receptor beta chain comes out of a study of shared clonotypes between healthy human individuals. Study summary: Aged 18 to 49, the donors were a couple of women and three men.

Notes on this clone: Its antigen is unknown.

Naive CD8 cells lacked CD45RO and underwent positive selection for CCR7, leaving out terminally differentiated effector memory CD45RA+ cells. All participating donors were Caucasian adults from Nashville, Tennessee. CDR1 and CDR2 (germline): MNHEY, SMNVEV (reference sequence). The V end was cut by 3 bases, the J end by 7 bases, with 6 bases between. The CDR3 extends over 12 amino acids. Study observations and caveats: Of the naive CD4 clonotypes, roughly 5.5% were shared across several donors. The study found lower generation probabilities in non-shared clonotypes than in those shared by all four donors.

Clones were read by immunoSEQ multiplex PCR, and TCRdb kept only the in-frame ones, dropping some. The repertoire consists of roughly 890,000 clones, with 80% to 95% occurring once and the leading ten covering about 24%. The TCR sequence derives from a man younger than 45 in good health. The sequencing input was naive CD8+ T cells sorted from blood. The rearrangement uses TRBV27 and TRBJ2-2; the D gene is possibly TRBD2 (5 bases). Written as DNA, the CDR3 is TGTGCCAGCAGTTTCGGAGGCGGGGAGCTGTTTTTT. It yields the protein CASSFGGGELFF.